The following is a T cell receptor beta chain sequence with its context. Its specificity is unknown. Unique molecular identifiers were incorporated during preparation of the TCRbeta library. Each CDR3 protein gets one entry after TCRdb re-called the PCR reads with MiXCR. The sample has about 350,000 distinct CDR3 sequences; 15% to 20% are singletons. The data originate from a study of T-cell reconstitution after alpha-beta-depleted transplantation in children. Study observations and caveats: At one year after transplant, newly produced T cells mostly accounted for T-cell counts and diversity. Two months or so post-transplant, alpha-beta T cells reportedly derived from several hundred expanded graft clones. High day-60 TCRbeta diversity in some patients came from surviving recipient T cells and thymic progenitors.

CDR1 and CDR2 from the germline V gene are SGHKS and YYEKEE (reference sequence). The CDR3 is 14 amino acids. V lost 4 bases and J 1 base, leaving 10 bases between the germline ends. The sequence came from a male patient between 2 and 9 years old who had a stem cell transplant for acute lymphoblastic leukemia, so the T cells may come from the graft donor. V usage is TRBV5-5 and J usage is TRBJ2-3; D gene ambiguous. Source: PBMCs, mostly from graft donor cells, taken 360 days after TCRalphabeta/CD19-depleted stem cell transplant. The CDR3, as DNA: TGTGCCAGCAGCCATGACTCTGGCACAGATACGCAGTATTTT. This translates into CASSHDSGTDTQYF.